Below, one T cell receptor beta chain is given with its context. The antigen is not known. The V gene end was trimmed by 7 bases and the J gene end by 5 bases; junction bases not matched to a gene: 10. The CDR3 extends over 14 amino acids. Germline V gene sequence: CDR1 PRHDT, CDR2 FYEKMQ (reference sequence). The primer mix had 60 Vbeta and 13 Jbeta primers. Sequenced by immunoSEQ multiplex PCR; TCRdb stores in-frame clones only, minus some. This sample yields roughly 200,000 clones, of which 80% to 90% are seen a single time; under 2% belongs to the top ten. The record originates from a study of cytomegalovirus exposure and HLA in healthy donors. The study, taken as a whole, reports: A later analysis showed HLA-associated TCR beta chains outstripping equally common others in clonal expansion. A few V segments could not be told apart, such as TRBV6-2 and TRBV6-3, and were left out.

The rearrangement joins TRBV13 to TRBJ2-5; 7 bases agree with TRBD1. The sample consisted of PBMCs. The sequence came from a man aged 40-49 years in good health and CMV-seropositive. CDR3 sequence (DNA): TGTGCCAGCACCTCAGGACAGGTAAAGGAGACCCAGTACTTC. This translates into CASTSGQVKETQYF.